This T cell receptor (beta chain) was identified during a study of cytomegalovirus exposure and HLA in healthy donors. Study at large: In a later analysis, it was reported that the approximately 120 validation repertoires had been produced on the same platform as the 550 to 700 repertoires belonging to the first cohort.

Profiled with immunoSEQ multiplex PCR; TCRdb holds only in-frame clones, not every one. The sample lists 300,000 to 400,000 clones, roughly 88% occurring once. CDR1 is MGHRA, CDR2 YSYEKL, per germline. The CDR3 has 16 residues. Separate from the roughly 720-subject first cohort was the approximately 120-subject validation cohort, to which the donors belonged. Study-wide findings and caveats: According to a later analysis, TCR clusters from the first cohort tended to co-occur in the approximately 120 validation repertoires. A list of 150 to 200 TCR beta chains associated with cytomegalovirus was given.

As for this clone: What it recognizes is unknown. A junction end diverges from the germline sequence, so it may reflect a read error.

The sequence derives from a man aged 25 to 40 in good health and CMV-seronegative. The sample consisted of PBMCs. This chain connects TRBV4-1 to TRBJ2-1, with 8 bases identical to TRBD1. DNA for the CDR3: TGCGCCAGCAGTCAAGGAGGACAGGGATTTATTGGTGAGCAGTTCTTC. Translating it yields CASSQGGQGFIGEQFF.